Listed below are T cell receptor beta chains from one sample, sequenced in a study of T-cell memory formation after mild COVID-19. TCRdb reanalysed the 5' RACE reads using MiXCR and keeps one entry per CDR3 protein. The repertoire holds under 300,000 distinct CDR3 sequences, with about 15% as singletons. Sequencing was carried out using PBMCs or a T cell subset sorted from them (not recorded which). The receptors were gathered from a man aged 18-30 years who had mild COVID-19 (a few samples of this study predate the infection). Cell type and time point are not known. Each CDR3 is given with its conserved first and last residue. Each record gives: D gene, V gene, J gene, clone size, CDR3 DNA, CDR3 protein. The D gene is left open where the match is weak. Some rows mark clone size as missing; the rest say once, few, many or name a class of expanded clone.

D gene: NA; V gene: TRBV5-1; J gene: TRBJ2-2; clone size: NA; CDR3 DNA: TGCGCCAGCAGCTTGGAGGGGCGAGAAACCGGGGAGCTGTTTTTT; CDR3 protein: CASSLEGRETGELFF
D gene: NA; V gene: TRBV20-1; J gene: TRBJ2-3; clone size: many; CDR3 DNA: TGCAGTGCGAGGGCTGGAGGGACAGATACGCAGTATTTT; CDR3 protein: CSARAGGTDTQYF
D gene: NA; V gene: TRBV18; J gene: TRBJ2-7; clone size: few; CDR3 DNA: TGTGCCAGCTCACCGAGCGCGGGCTTAGCCTACGAGCAGTACTTC; CDR3 protein: CASSPSAGLAYEQYF
D gene: NA; V gene: TRBV9; J gene: TRBJ2-3; clone size: many; CDR3 DNA: TGTGCCAGCAGCGTAAGTGGGTCGGGCACAGATACGCAGTATTTT; CDR3 protein: CASSVSGSGTDTQYF
D gene: NA; V gene: TRBV7-2; J gene: TRBJ1-1; clone size: NA; CDR3 DNA: TGTGCCAGCAGCTTGGGATTCGGGGGATCGACTGAAGCTTTCTTT; CDR3 protein: CASSLGFGGSTEAFF
D gene: NA; V gene: TRBV15; J gene: TRBJ2-3; clone size: NA; CDR3 DNA: TGTGCCACCAGCAGAGATCTCAACCGGGGCACTAGCACAGATACGCAGTATTTT; CDR3 protein: CATSRDLNRGTSTDTQYF
D gene: NA; V gene: TRBV6-6; J gene: TRBJ2-7; clone size: NA; CDR3 DNA: TGTGCCAGCAGCTACATGGGGGCTCCCTACGAGCAGTACTTC; CDR3 protein: CASSYMGAPYEQYF
D gene: NA; V gene: TRBV29-1; J gene: TRBJ1-1; clone size: few; CDR3 DNA: TGCAGCGTCCGGTTCACGGTGAACACTGAAGCTTTCTTT; CDR3 protein: CSVRFTVNTEAFF
D gene: TRBD1; V gene: TRBV12-3/TRBV12-4; J gene: TRBJ1-1; clone size: NA; CDR3 DNA: TGTGCCAGCAAAAGGGGGCAAGATGAAGCTTTCTTT; CDR3 protein: CASKRGQDEAFF
D gene: NA; V gene: TRBV24-1; J gene: TRBJ1-5; clone size: few; CDR3 DNA: TGTGCCACCCGTTACTATAGCAATCAGCCCCAGCATTTT; CDR3 protein: CATRYYSNQPQHF
D gene: NA; V gene: TRBV6-2/TRBV6-3; J gene: TRBJ2-6; clone size: few; CDR3 DNA: TGTACGGTGCGCGGATCTGGGGCCAACGTCCTGACTTTC; CDR3 protein: CTVRGSGANVLTF
D gene: NA; V gene: TRBV10-3; J gene: TRBJ1-1; clone size: few; CDR3 DNA: TGTGCCATTGGACAGATGAACACTGAAGCTTTCTTT; CDR3 protein: CAIGQMNTEAFF
D gene: TRBD1; V gene: TRBV29-1; J gene: TRBJ2-3; clone size: few; CDR3 DNA: TGCAGCGCTTCCGACAGGGGCACAGATACGCAGTATTTT; CDR3 protein: CSASDRGTDTQYF
D gene: NA; V gene: TRBV20-1; J gene: TRBJ1-2; clone size: NA; CDR3 DNA: TGCAGTGCCCCAGTTGAGTCTAACTATGGCTACACCTTC; CDR3 protein: CSAPVESNYGYTF
D gene: NA; V gene: TRBV21-1; J gene: TRBJ2-2; clone size: few; CDR3 DNA: TGTGCCAGCAGCAAAGAGGACAGGGGGACCGGGGAGCTGTTTTTT; CDR3 protein: CASSKEDRGTGELFF
D gene: NA; V gene: TRBV7-2; J gene: TRBJ2-2; clone size: NA; CDR3 DNA: TGTGCCAGCAGCCCTCGGAGGGGGCCAAGCACCGGGGAGCTGTTTTTT; CDR3 protein: CASSPRRGPSTGELFF
D gene: TRBD2; V gene: TRBV18; J gene: TRBJ2-3; clone size: NA; CDR3 DNA: TGTGCCAGCTCAGGGCTAGCGGGGCCAAGCACAGATACGCAGTATTTT; CDR3 protein: CASSGLAGPSTDTQYF
D gene: TRBD2; V gene: TRBV5-6; J gene: TRBJ2-5; clone size: few; CDR3 DNA: TGTGCCAGCAGCTTTTGGGGACTACACCAAGAGACCCAGTACTTC; CDR3 protein: CASSFWGLHQETQYF
D gene: TRBD1; V gene: TRBV20-1; J gene: TRBJ2-3; clone size: many; CDR3 DNA: TGCAGTGCTCACGGACAGGGCGCAGATACGCAGTATTTT; CDR3 protein: CSAHGQGADTQYF
D gene: NA; V gene: TRBV7-2; J gene: TRBJ2-3; clone size: NA; CDR3 DNA: TGTGCCAGCGCCGCACACGGGGCAGATACGCAGTATTTT; CDR3 protein: CASAAHGADTQYF
D gene: NA; V gene: TRBV6-2/TRBV6-3; J gene: TRBJ2-1; clone size: NA; CDR3 DNA: TGTGCCAGCAGCCAACGGGGAGGGGGCGCCCCACAGTTCTTC; CDR3 protein: CASSQRGGGAPQFF
D gene: TRBD1; V gene: TRBV7-3; J gene: TRBJ1-1; clone size: many; CDR3 DNA: TGTGCCAGCAGCTTACAGGGGGAGGGAGCTGAAGCTTTCTTT; CDR3 protein: CASSLQGEGAEAFF
D gene: TRBD2; V gene: TRBV4-2; J gene: TRBJ2-2; clone size: few; CDR3 DNA: TGTGCCAGCAGCCAAGACATCCTAGCGGGGGGGAACACCGGGGAGCTGTTTTTT; CDR3 protein: CASSQDILAGGNTGELFF
D gene: NA; V gene: TRBV12-3/TRBV12-4; J gene: TRBJ2-1; clone size: NA; CDR3 DNA: TGTGCCAGCAGTCCCGGACATTACAATGAGCAGTTCTTC; CDR3 protein: CASSPGHYNEQFF
D gene: NA; V gene: TRBV5-1; J gene: TRBJ2-1; clone size: few; CDR3 DNA: TGCGCCAGCAGCTTGGAGACTAGCTACAATGAGCAGTTCTTC; CDR3 protein: CASSLETSYNEQFF
D gene: TRBD1; V gene: TRBV7-2; J gene: TRBJ2-2; clone size: NA; CDR3 DNA: TGTGCCAATACCCTTCAACGGACAGGTAGAACCGGGGAGCTGTTTTTT; CDR3 protein: CANTLQRTGRTGELFF
D gene: NA; V gene: TRBV6-2/TRBV6-3; J gene: TRBJ2-3; clone size: NA; CDR3 DNA: TGTGCCAGCAGGGTCGGCAGGGAGGTAGATACGCAGTATTTT; CDR3 protein: CASRVGREVDTQYF
D gene: NA; V gene: TRBV20-1; J gene: TRBJ1-1; clone size: many; CDR3 DNA: TGCAGTGCTGCCCCAGGAGGCGACACTGAAGCTTTCTTT; CDR3 protein: CSAAPGGDTEAFF
D gene: TRBD2; V gene: TRBV20-1; J gene: TRBJ2-1; clone size: NA; CDR3 DNA: TGCAGTGCTAGAGATCGTAGCGGGGGTTACAATGAGCAGTTCTTC; CDR3 protein: CSARDRSGGYNEQFF
D gene: TRBD2; V gene: TRBV20-1; J gene: TRBJ2-3; clone size: NA; CDR3 DNA: TGCAGTGCTAGACCTGGGACTACGTTGGATACGCAGTATTTT; CDR3 protein: CSARPGTTLDTQYF
D gene: NA; V gene: TRBV5-1; J gene: TRBJ2-1; clone size: NA; CDR3 DNA: TGCGCCAGCAGGGTGGGGTCTGGGCTCAATGAGCAGTTCTTC; CDR3 protein: CASRVGSGLNEQFF
D gene: TRBD2; V gene: TRBV5-1; J gene: TRBJ2-3; clone size: NA; CDR3 DNA: TGCGCCAGCGTCGCTAGCGGGACTAGCACAGATACGCAGTATTTT; CDR3 protein: CASVASGTSTDTQYF
D gene: NA; V gene: TRBV12-3/TRBV12-4; J gene: TRBJ2-3; clone size: NA; CDR3 DNA: TGTGCCAGCAGACACGGGACACATGGCACAGATACGCAGTATTTT; CDR3 protein: CASRHGTHGTDTQYF
D gene: NA; V gene: TRBV20-1; J gene: TRBJ1-1; clone size: NA; CDR3 DNA: TGCAGTGCTCTGGGACGGTTGAACACTGAAGCTTTCTTT; CDR3 protein: CSALGRLNTEAFF
D gene: NA; V gene: TRBV4-2; J gene: TRBJ2-5; clone size: NA; CDR3 DNA: TGTGCCAGCAGCCAAGACGGAACCCAAGAGACCCAGTACTTC; CDR3 protein: CASSQDGTQETQYF
D gene: NA; V gene: TRBV20-1; J gene: TRBJ2-3; clone size: NA; CDR3 DNA: TGCAGTGCTATATCGATGGGTAGCGGAGGTACCACAGATACGCAGTATTTT; CDR3 protein: CSAISMGSGGTTDTQYF
D gene: NA; V gene: TRBV5-6; J gene: TRBJ1-1; clone size: NA; CDR3 DNA: TGTGCCAGCAGCTTGGGGCAGGGCAAGGCTGAAGCTTTCTTT; CDR3 protein: CASSLGQGKAEAFF
D gene: NA; V gene: TRBV5-5; J gene: TRBJ2-3; clone size: few; CDR3 DNA: TGTGCCAGCAGCTATTATGGGGCCCTATCGGATACGCAGTATTTT; CDR3 protein: CASSYYGALSDTQYF
D gene: TRBD2; V gene: TRBV7-9; J gene: TRBJ2-3; clone size: few; CDR3 DNA: TGTGCCAGCAGCGCCCGGACTAGCGGGACCGGGGATGGTACGCAGTATTTT; CDR3 protein: CASSARTSGTGDGTQYF
D gene: TRBD2; V gene: TRBV4-2; J gene: TRBJ2-5; clone size: few; CDR3 DNA: TGTGCCAGCAGCCGGCGACTAGCGGGGGGCCCGGAAGAGACCCAGTACTTC; CDR3 protein: CASSRRLAGGPEETQYF
D gene: TRBD1; V gene: TRBV19; J gene: TRBJ1-5; clone size: NA; CDR3 DNA: TGTGCCGGTAGCCTGGGACAGGGTGGGCATCAGCCCCAGCATTTT; CDR3 protein: CAGSLGQGGHQPQHF